The entry that follows covers one T cell receptor beta chain sequence. Its antigen is not known. The sample originates from a study of OX40 agonist ivuxolimab in advanced cancers. Study-level background: With a range of roughly 20 to 90, age averaged approximately 60 years, and around 80% were male. Overall study results and limits: The study found that CD8+ T cells averaged more expanded clones than CD4+. The CD4+ and CD8+ T cells in the blood had expanded clonally by week 6 at 0.1 to 3.0 mg/kg.

Patients with autoimmune history or systemic immunosuppression were excluded. Clones were sequenced by immunoSEQ multiplex PCR, and TCRdb holds only the in-frame ones, with some missing. The table has 39,000 or so clones, 92% seen once. This receptor was identified in an adult with an advanced solid tumor such as melanoma, head and neck, liver or kidney cancer. The source was CD4+ or CD8+ T cells sorted from blood, collected in a trial of the OX40 agonist ivuxolimab.

The CDR3 loop is CASSQEGLAYEQYF. CDR3 DNA: TGCGCCAGCAGCCAAGAAGGGTTAGCCTACGAGCAGTACTTC. The chain joins TRBV4-1 to TRBJ2-7; D not resolved. The CDR3 has 14 amino acids. Trimming removed 0 bases at V and 2 bases at J, with 8 bases between. Germline CDR1 and CDR2: MGHRA and YSYEKL.